The present T cell receptor (beta chain) was sequenced within a study of shared clonotypes between healthy human individuals. Findings of the study overall: Across subsets, estimated richness was generally greater for naive than for memory populations. In the sorted subsets, rarefaction showed sequencing was incomplete despite large depth.

The germline V gene has CDR1 SGHRS and CDR2 YFSETQ. Trimming took 4 bases from V and 5 from J, leaving 17 bases between them. The CDR3 is 15 amino acids. How the authors handled the data: ImmunoSEQ sequences covered only the junction and lacked quality scores; filtering therefore differed. Clones were sequenced by immunoSEQ multiplex PCR, and TCRdb holds only the in-frame ones, with some missing. D and trimming were read from the DNA, whereas the V and J calls and clone size are those reported in that table. The sample has some 350,000 clones, less than 85% seen once. As concerns this clone: Its specificity is not known.

The rearrangement uses TRBV5-1 and TRBJ2-3; no firm D call. The source is a man in his thirties or forties in good health. The sequencing input was memory CD4+ T cells sorted from blood. Specified subset: CD45RA-negative fraction. The CDR3 spells CASSPRPPTLDTQYF. The CDR3 DNA sequence: TGCGCCAGCAGCCCTCGACCACCAACGTTAGATACGCAGTATTTT.